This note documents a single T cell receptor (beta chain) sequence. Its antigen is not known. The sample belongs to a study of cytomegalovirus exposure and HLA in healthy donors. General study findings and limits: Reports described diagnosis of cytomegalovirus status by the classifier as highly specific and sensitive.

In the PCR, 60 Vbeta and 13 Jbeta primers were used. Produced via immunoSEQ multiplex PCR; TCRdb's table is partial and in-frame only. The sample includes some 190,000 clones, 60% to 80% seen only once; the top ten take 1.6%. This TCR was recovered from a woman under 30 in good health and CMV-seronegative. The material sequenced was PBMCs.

This CDR3 is CAWTRQGSYTF. Written as DNA, the CDR3 is TGTGCCTGGACCCGACAGGGTAGCTACACCTTC. J is TRBJ1-2 and V is TRBV30; 7 bases align to TRBD1. There are 11 residues in the CDR3. The germline V gene encodes CDR1 GTSNPN and CDR2 SVGIG (reference sequence). Trimming took 4 bases from V and 9 from J; bases not matched to a gene: 5.